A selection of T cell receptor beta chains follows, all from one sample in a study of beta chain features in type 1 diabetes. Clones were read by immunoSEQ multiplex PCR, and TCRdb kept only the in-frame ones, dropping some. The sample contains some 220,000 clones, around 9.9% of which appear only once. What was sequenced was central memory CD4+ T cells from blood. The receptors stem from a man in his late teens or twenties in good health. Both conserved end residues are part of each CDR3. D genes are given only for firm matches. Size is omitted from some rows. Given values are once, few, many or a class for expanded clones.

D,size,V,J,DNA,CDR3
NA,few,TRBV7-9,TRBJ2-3,TGTGCCAGCAGTTCGGGCCTCAACGTGGGCACAGATACGCAGTATTTT,CASSSGLNVGTDTQYF
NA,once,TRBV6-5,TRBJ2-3,TGTGCCAGCAGTTACACTCGACGGGCAGATACGCAGTATTTT,CASSYTRRADTQYF
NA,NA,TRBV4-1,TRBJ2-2,TGCGCCAGCAGCCAAGATGACTTGATCACCGGGGAGCTGTTTTTT,CASSQDDLITGELFF
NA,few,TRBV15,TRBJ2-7,TGTGCCACCAGCAGAGATATAAGGCTCACCACCTACGAGCAGTACTTC,CATSRDIRLTTYEQYF
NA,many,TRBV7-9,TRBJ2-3,TGTGCCAGCAGCTTAGCCGCGAGCACAGATACGCAGTATTTT,CASSLAASTDTQYF
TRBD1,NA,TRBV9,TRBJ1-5,TGTGCCAGCAGCCCCGGGACAGACAATCAGCCCCAGCATTTT,CASSPGTDNQPQHF
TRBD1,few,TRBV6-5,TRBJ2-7,TGTGCCAGCAGGCGCGGACAGGGGAAAGAGCAGTACTTC,CASRRGQGKEQYF
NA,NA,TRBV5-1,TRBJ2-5,TGCGCCAGCAGCCTAGAGTACCAAGAGACCCAGTACTTC,CASSLEYQETQYF
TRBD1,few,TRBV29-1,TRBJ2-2,TGCAGCGTGGGGACAGGGATCCACACCGGGGAGCTGTTTTTT,CSVGTGIHTGELFF
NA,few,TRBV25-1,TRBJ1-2,TGTGCCAGCAGTCGACCGGGTCGCTATGGCTACACCTTC,CASSRPGRYGYTF
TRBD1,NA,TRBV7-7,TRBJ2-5,TGTGCTAGCAGCCCCCTGGACAGGCAAGAGACCCAGTACTTC,CASSPLDRQETQYF
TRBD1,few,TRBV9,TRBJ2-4,TGTGCCAGCAGCCCAGGGGGTAGGATAACCAAAAACATTCAGTACTTC,CASSPGGRITKNIQYF
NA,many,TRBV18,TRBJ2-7,TGTGCCAGCTCACCCTCTGACCAGATCCTACGAGGGCAGTACTTC,CASSPSDQILRGQYF
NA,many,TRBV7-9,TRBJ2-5,TGTGCCAGCAGCCCCTGGGAACTCGGGCCTCCCTGGGCCCAGTACTTC,CASSPWELGPPWAQYF